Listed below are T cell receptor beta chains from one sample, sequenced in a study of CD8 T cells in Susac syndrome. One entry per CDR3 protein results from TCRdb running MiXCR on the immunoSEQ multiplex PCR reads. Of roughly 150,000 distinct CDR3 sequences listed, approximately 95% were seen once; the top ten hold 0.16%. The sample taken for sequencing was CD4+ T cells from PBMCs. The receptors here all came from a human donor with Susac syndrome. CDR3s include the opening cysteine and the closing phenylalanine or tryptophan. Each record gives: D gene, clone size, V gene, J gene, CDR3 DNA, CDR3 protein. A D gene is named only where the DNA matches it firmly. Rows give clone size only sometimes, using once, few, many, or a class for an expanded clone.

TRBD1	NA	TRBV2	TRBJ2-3	TGTGCCAGCAGAGACAGGGGCCACTTTAGAGTGACAGATACGCAGTATTTT	CASRDRGHFRVTDTQYF
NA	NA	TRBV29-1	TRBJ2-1	TGCAGCGTTGAGGGTGGCGGGGGCCTTTACAATGAGCAGTTCTTC	CSVEGGGGLYNEQFF
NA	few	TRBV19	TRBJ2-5	TGTGCCAGTAGTACGGGCCAAGAGACCCAGTACTTC	CASSTGQETQYF
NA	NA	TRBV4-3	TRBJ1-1	TGCGCCAGCAGCCAAGAATTCAGGGTAAACACTGAAGCTTTCTTT	CASSQEFRVNTEAFF
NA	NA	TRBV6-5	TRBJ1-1	TGTGCCAGCAGTTACTCCCCGGAAATTGAAGCTTTCTTT	CASSYSPEIEAFF
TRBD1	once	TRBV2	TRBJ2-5	TGTGCCAGCACCAACGGGACAGGACCAATTGAGACCCAGTACTTC	CASTNGTGPIETQYF
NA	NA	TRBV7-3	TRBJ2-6	TGTGCCAGCAGCTTCATCTCTGGGGCCAACGTCCTGACTTTC	CASSFISGANVLTF
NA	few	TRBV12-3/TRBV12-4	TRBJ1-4	TGTGCCAGCAGTTTGTCCGGGGTTGAAAAACTGTTTTTT	CASSLSGVEKLFF
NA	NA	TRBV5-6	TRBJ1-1	TGTGCCAGCAGCTTGCGTGCAGGGACCATGAACACTGAAGCTTTCTTT	CASSLRAGTMNTEAFF
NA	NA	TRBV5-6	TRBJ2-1	TGTGCCAGCAGCTTCGTCGGCCTTGAGCAGTTCTTC	CASSFVGLEQFF
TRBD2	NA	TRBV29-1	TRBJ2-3	TGCAGCGTCATGAGCGGGGTCAGCACAGATACGCAGTATTTT	CSVMSGVSTDTQYF
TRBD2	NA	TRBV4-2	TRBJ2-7	TGTGCCAGCAGCCAAGAGACTAGCGGGGGGGCCAGGGGATACGAGCAGTACTTC	CASSQETSGGARGYEQYF
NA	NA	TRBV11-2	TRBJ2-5	TGTGCCAGCAGCAACCTTGGGGGGCAAGAGACCCAGTACTTC	CASSNLGGQETQYF
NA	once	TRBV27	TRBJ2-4	TGTGCCACCGGGGCCGCGGCCAAAAACATTCAGTACTTC	CATGAAAKNIQYF
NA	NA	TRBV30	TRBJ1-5	TGTGCCTGGAGTTTATCAGGGTCGCAGCCCCAGCATTTT	CAWSLSGSQPQHF
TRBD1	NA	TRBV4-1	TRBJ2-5	TGCGCCAGCGGGTGGTCTCGGGACAGACAAGAGACCCAGTACTTC	CASGWSRDRQETQYF
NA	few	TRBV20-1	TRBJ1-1	TGCAGTGCTAGGCTGAACACTGAAGCTTTCTTT	CSARLNTEAFF
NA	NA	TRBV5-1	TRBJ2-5	TGCGCCAGCAGAAAGGTACGAGGGACGGAGCAAGAGACCCAGTACTTC	CASRKVRGTEQETQYF
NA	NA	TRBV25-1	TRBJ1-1	TGTGCCAGCAGTGAATTGAACACTGAAGCTTTCTTT	CASSELNTEAFF
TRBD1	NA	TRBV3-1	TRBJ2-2	TGTGCCAGCAGCCAGGACCTAACAGGACAGGGTCGCACCGGGGAGCTGTTTTTT	CASSQDLTGQGRTGELFF
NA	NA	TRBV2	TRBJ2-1	TGTGCCAGCAGTGAAGTGAACGGTTATGAGCAGTTCTTC	CASSEVNGYEQFF
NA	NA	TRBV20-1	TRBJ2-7	TGCAGTGCTAGATGGGCGGAGGACCGAAACGAGCAGTACTTC	CSARWAEDRNEQYF
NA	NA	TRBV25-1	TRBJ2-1	TGTGCCAGCAGTGAAGGAAGTCCGGTTTCCCATGAGCAGTTCTTC	CASSEGSPVSHEQFF
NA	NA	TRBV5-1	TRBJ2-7	TGCGCCAGCAGCTTGAAGGGTGGGGGGCCCTCCTACGAGCAGTACTTC	CASSLKGGGPSYEQYF
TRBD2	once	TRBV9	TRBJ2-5	TGTGCCAGCAGCGGATTTAGCGGGAGAGAAGAGACCCAGTACTTC	CASSGFSGREETQYF
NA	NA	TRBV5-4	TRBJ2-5	TGTGCCAGCAGCGACCGGGACCCGGGGGAGACCCAGTACTTC	CASSDRDPGETQYF
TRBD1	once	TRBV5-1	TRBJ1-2	TGCGCCAGCAGCGTTGACAGGGGAGACGGCTACACCTTC	CASSVDRGDGYTF
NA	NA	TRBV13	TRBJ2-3	TGTGCCAGCAGCTTATTGGGGGCAGATACGCAGTATTTT	CASSLLGADTQYF
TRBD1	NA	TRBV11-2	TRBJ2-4	TGTGCCAGCAGCTTCGGACAGGGCAGGAACATTCAGTACTTC	CASSFGQGRNIQYF
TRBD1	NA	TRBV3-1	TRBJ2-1	TGTGCCAGCAGCCAAGATGAGTGGGACAGGGGTGAGCAGTTCTTC	CASSQDEWDRGEQFF
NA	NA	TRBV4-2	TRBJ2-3	TGTGCCAGCAGCCAAGGCCGCACAGATACGCAGTATTTT	CASSQGRTDTQYF
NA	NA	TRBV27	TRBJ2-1	TGTGCCAGCAGTTTTTGGGGCCCCTCCTACAATGAGCAGTTCTTC	CASSFWGPSYNEQFF
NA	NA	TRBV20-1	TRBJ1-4	TGCAGTGCTAGAATTGGGGGCTCGGCAACTAATGAAAAACTGTTTTTT	CSARIGGSATNEKLFF
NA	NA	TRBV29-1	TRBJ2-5	TGCAGCGTTGTAGGACTATTGGGTGGGACCCAGTACTTC	CSVVGLLGGTQYF
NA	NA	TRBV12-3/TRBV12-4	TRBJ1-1	TGTGCCAGTAAAATCAGGGAAAACACTGAAGCTTTCTTT	CASKIRENTEAFF
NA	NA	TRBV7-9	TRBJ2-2	TGTGCCAGCAGAATGTCCGGACTGGCAAACACCGGGGAGCTGTTTTTT	CASRMSGLANTGELFF
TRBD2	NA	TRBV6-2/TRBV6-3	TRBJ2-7	TGTGCCAGCACGGGGAGGGACGAGCAGTACTTC	CASTGRDEQYF
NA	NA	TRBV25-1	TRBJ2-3	TGTGCCACCCGCGGGGGCCATATCACAGATACGCAGTATTTT	CATRGGHITDTQYF
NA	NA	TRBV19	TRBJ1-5	TGTGCCAGTAGTCCGGGCGGATCAAGGGGGCAGCCCCAGCATTTT	CASSPGGSRGQPQHF
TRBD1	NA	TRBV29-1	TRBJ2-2	TGCAGCGTGAGGCAGGGGGCTGGCGGGGAGCTGTTTTTT	CSVRQGAGGELFF
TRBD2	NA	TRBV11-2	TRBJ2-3	TGTGCCAGCAGCTCCTATCGACTAGCGGGGGGGGCAGATACGCAGTATTTT	CASSSYRLAGGADTQYF
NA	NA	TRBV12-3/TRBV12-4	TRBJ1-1	TGTGCCAGCCGACTTATGGGGATCAACACTGAAGCTTTCTTT	CASRLMGINTEAFF
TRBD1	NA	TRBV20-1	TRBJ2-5	TGCAGTGCTTGCGAGGGACAGGGAACTAAGACCCAGTACTTC	CSACEGQGTKTQYF
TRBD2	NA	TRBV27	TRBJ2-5	TGTGCCAGCAGTTTGCGGCGGGGGGCTCCCGGGGAGACCCAGTACTTC	CASSLRRGAPGETQYF
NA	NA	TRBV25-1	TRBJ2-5	TGTGCCAGCAGGGAGCCACTAAGGGTGGGCCGGACCCAGTACTTC	CASREPLRVGRTQYF